The present T cell receptor (beta chain) was sequenced within a study of blood T cell repertoires in COVID-19. On the study more broadly: Nucleic acid was either cDNA or gDNA, and it came from T cells, B-cell-depleted T cells, or PBMCs.

Living in 20 to 30 US areas, the participants were between roughly 18 and 89 years of age. Cohort 3 donors counted as recovered after two negative PCRs, clearance, or resolved symptoms. From germline, CDR1 is LGHDT and CDR2 YNNKEL (reference sequence). CDR3 length: 16 residues. V was pared by 0 bases and J by 3 bases, with 12 bases between. Sequencing was performed with immunoSEQ multiplex PCR; in TCRdb, only in-frame clones are kept and a portion is missing. Among under 200,000 clones listed, around four fifths were seen once. The receptor's source is a woman aged 50 to 65 who had recovered from COVID-19. Material for sequencing was PBMCs or T cells enriched from blood (not recorded which). The V and J genes are TRBV3-1 (or the pseudogene TRBV3-2) and TRBJ2-1; a possible D gene is TRBD2 (5 bases). CDR3 sequence (DNA): TGTGCCAGCAGCCAAGATAGGAGAGGGAACTACAATGAGCAGTTCTTC. Translating it yields CASSQDRRGNYNEQFF.